One and the same sample provided the 9 T cell receptor beta chains below, sequenced in a study of blood T cell repertoires in COVID-19. Produced via immunoSEQ multiplex PCR; TCRdb's table is partial and in-frame only. Of roughly 150,000 clones in the sample, 86% are singletons; the top ten hold roughly 3.9%. Sequencing input: PBMCs or T cells enriched from blood (not recorded which). Receptor source: a man aged 50 to 60 who had recovered from COVID-19.

The chain is built from TRBV19 and TRBJ2-6; D remains unclear. V lost 6 bases, J lost 4 bases, and 19 bases lay in between. Germline V gene lookup returns CDR1 LNHDA and CDR2 SQIVND (reference sequence). The CDR3 covers 17 residues. The CDR3 DNA reads TGTGCCAGTAGCGGCCTGAGGCCCTTTCGCGGGGCCAACGTCCTGACTTTC. Its translation is CASSGLRPFRGANVLTF.

CDR3 amino acids: CASSTTPTWKIATNEKLFF. The DNA for the CDR3 is TGTGCCAGCTCAACTACACCGACGTGGAAAATAGCAACTAATGAAAAACTGTTTTTT. The V call is TRBV18, the J call TRBJ1-4; the D is unclear. The CDR3 spans 19 residues. V was shortened by 5 bases and J by 0 bases, with 22 bases between the two germline ends. The germline gives CDR1 KGHSH, CDR2 LQKENI.

The chain uses TRBV30 and TRBJ1-2; D call uncertain. The length of the CDR3 is 14 residues. Germline V gene lookup returns CDR1 GTSNPN and CDR2 SVGIG (reference sequence). V was cut by 3 bases and J by 7 bases, with 18 bases left in between. CDR3 protein: CAWSGLRQIGGYTF. DNA for the CDR3: TGTGCCTGGAGCGGTTTGAGGCAGATAGGTGGCTACACCTTC. The full variable domain, in which reference TRBV30 and TRBJ1-2 provide the parts outside the CDR3, is SQTIHQWPATLVQPVGSPLSLECTVEGTSNPNLYWYRQAAGRGLQLLFYSVGIGQISSEVPQNLSASRPQDRQFILSSKKLLLSDSGFYLCAWSGLRQIGGYTFGSGTRLTVV.

The sample holds a few counts of this clone. The chain couples TRBV28 to TRBJ1-2, with unresolved D. CDR1 MDHEN and CDR2 SYDVKM come from the germline V gene. Trimming stripped 8 bases from V and 8 bases from J, with 15 bases between. The CDR3 totals 12 residues. The CDR3 nucleotides are TGTGCCAGCCAATCCGGAGGGTGGGGCTACACCTTC. Translated, it gives CASQSGGWGYTF.

The chain employs TRBV7-2 and TRBJ1-4; the D gene is possibly TRBD1 (5 bases). The V gene's germline CDR1 is SGHTA and CDR2 FQGNSA. The V and J ends lost 1 base and 8 bases respectively, with 11 bases between them. The CDR3 extends over 14 amino acids. DNA for the CDR3: TGTGCCAGCAGCTTAGGGGGGGAGTACGAAAAACTGTTTTTT. Its translation is CASSLGGEYEKLFF.

V and J are TRBV6-5 and TRBJ1-2; D is possibly TRBD1 (5 bases). Per germline, CDR1 MNHEY and CDR2 SVGAGI. CDR3 size: 14 residues. V lost 2 bases, J lost 4 bases, and 11 bases lay in between. The CDR3 DNA reads as TGTGCCAGCAGTTACAGGGGCGCTGGCTATGGCTACACCTTC. Amino acid sequence: CASSYRGAGYGYTF.

This clone was counted once. The rearrangement uses TRBV19 and TRBJ1-5, with D possibly being TRBD1 (6 bases). V was pared by 5 bases and J by 4 bases, with 18 bases between. The germline CDR1 and CDR2 sequences are LNHDA and SQIVND (reference sequence). CDR3 length equals 16 residues. The CDR3 is CASSALLGQKNQPQHF. Here the CDR3 DNA reads TGTGCCAGTAGTGCCCTTTTGGGACAAAAAAATCAGCCCCAGCATTTT.

The chain employs TRBV29-1 and TRBJ2-1; 11 bases line up with TRBD2. Looked up from germline, CDR1 is SQVTM and CDR2 is ANQGSEA. This CDR3 spans 17 amino acids. V shed 3 bases, J shed 3 bases, and the junction held 10 bases outside the gene matches. Here the CDR3 DNA reads TGCAGCGTTGATGGTAGCGGGGGGGCAAAGAACTACAATGAGCAGTTCTTC. Translated, it gives CSVDGSGGAKNYNEQFF.

The gene calls are TRBV4-2 and TRBJ2-2, with TRBD2 identical over 9 bases. The CDR3 totals 18 residues. The germline CDR1 and CDR2 sequences are LGHNA and YNFKEQ. J lost 6 bases, V lost 1 base, and 12 bases had no gene match. CDR3 sequence (DNA): TGTGCCAGCAGCCAAGGCCGAGCACTAGCGGGTTCGGCCGGGGAGCTGTTTTTT. This encodes CASSQGRALAGSAGELFF.